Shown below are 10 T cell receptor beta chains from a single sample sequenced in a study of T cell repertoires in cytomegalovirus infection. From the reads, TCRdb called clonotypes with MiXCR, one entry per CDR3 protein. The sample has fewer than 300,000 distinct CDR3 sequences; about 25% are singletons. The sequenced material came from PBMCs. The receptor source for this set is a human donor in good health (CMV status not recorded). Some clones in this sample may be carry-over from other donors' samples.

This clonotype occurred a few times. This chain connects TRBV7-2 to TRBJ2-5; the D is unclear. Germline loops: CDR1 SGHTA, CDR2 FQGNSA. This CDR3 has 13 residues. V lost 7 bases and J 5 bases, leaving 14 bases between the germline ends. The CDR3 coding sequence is TGTGCCAGCACCCTAGGAGTAGGGGAGACCCAGTACTTC. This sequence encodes CASTLGVGETQYF.

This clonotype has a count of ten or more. This chain's CDR3 is CASSLTSGRTLGEQFF. In DNA form, the CDR3 reads TGTGCCAGCAGCTTGACTAGCGGGAGGACTCTGGGTGAGCAGTTCTTC. The rearrangement uses TRBV7-2 and TRBJ2-1, with 13 bases lining up with TRBD2. The J segment lost 9 bases and the V segment lost 3 bases, leaving 8 bases of the junction unmatched. This CDR3 is built from 16 residues. CDR1 and CDR2 (germline): SGHTA, FQGNSA. Full variable domain (remainder filled in from reference TRBV7-2 and TRBJ2-1): GAGVSQSPSNKVTEKGKDVELRCDPISGHTALYWYRQSLGQGLEFLIYFQGNSAPDKSGLPSDRFSAERTGGSVSTLTIQRTQQEDSAVYLCASSLTSGRTLGEQFFGPGTRLTVL.

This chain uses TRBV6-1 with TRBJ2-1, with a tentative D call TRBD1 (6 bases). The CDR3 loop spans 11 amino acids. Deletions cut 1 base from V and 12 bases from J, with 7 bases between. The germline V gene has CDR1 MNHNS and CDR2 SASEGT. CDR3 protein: CASSEEGGQFF. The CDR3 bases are TGTGCCAGCAGTGAAGAAGGGGGGCAGTTCTTC.

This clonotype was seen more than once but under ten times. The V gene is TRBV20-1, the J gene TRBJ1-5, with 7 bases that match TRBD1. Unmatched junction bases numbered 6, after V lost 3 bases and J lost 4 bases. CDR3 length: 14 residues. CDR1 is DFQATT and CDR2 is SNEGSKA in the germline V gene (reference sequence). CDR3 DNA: TGCAGTGCTAGGAAGGGGGCGGGGAATCAGCCCCAGCATTTT. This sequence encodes CSARKGAGNQPQHF.

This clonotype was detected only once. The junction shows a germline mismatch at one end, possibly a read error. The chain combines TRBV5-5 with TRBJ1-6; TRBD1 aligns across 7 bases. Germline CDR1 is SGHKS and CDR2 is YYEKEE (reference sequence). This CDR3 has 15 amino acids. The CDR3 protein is CASSSLTGSNSPLRF. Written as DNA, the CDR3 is TGTGCCAGCAGCTCTCTGACAGGGTCTAATTCACCCCTCCGCTTT. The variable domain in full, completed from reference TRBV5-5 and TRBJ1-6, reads DAGVTQSPTHLIKTRGQQVTLRCSPISGHKSVSWYQQVLGQGPQFIFQYYEKEERGRGNFPDRFSARQFPNYSSELNVNALLLGDSALYLCASSSLTGSNSPLRFGNGTRLTVT.

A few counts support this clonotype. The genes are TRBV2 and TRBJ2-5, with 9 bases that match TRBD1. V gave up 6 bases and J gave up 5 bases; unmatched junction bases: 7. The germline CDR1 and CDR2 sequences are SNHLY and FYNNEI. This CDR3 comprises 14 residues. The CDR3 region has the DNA TGTGCCAGCAGGGTGTACAGGGGGCTGGAGACCCAGTACTTC. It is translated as CASRVYRGLETQYF.

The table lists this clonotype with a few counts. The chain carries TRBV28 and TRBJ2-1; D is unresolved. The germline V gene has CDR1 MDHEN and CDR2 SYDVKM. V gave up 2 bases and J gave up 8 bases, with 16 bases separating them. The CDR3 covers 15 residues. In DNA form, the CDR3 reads TGTGCCAGCAGTTTAGTCCTTAGTTCGGCAGATGAGCAGTTCTTC. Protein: CASSLVLSSADEQFF.

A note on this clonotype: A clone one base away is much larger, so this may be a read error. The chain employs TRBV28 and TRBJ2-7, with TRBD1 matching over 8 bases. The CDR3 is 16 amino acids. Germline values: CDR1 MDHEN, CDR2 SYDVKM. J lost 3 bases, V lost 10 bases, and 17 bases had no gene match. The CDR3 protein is CANKPSRRDRSYEQYF. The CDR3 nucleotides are TGTGCCAACAAACCCTCCCGCCGGGACAGGAGCTACGAGCAGTACTTC.

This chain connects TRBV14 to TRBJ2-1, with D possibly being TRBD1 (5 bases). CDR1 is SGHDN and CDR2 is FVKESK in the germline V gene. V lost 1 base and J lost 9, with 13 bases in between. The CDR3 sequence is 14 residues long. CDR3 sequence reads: CASSQAAGYREQFF. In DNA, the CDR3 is TGTGCCAGCAGCCAAGCCGCAGGGTATCGTGAGCAGTTCTTC.

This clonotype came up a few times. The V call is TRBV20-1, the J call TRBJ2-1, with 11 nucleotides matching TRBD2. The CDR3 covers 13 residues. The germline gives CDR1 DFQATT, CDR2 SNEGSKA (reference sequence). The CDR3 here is CARLAGGKNEQFF. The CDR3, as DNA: TGCGCGAGGCTAGCGGGGGGAAAGAATGAGCAGTTCTTC.